This T cell receptor (beta chain) was documented in a study of cytomegalovirus exposure and HLA in healthy donors. Germline lookup yields CDR1 SEHNR and CDR2 FQNEAQ (reference sequence). V was shortened by 1 base and J by 11 bases, with 14 bases between the two germline ends. The CDR3 runs 13 residues. The PCR contained 60 Vbeta and 13 Jbeta primers. Repertoires were generated with immunoSEQ multiplex PCR, while TCRdb's copy carries only in-frame clones and drops some. The table has 150,000 or so clones, roughly 81% seen once. The sequence was collected from a female donor in good health and CMV-seronegative. The sequenced sample consisted of PBMCs. V is TRBV7-9 and J is TRBJ2-5; tentatively, D is TRBD1 (5 bases). The CDR3 sequence is CASSLGQGEQQYF. CDR3 bases: TGTGCCAGCAGCTTAGGGCAGGGCGAACAGCAGTACTTC.